Below are 26 T cell receptor beta chains sequenced from a single sample in a study of beta chain features in type 1 diabetes. TCRB transcripts that were expressed got sequenced, as all of the isolated RNA had been reverse transcribed. Profiling relied on immunoSEQ multiplex PCR, and the TCRdb table lists in-frame clones only, not all of them. This table holds just over 450,000 clones, 30% found once. The sample taken for sequencing was naive CD4+ T cells from blood. These receptors were obtained from a man younger than 35 in good health.

This clone was seen only a few times. The CDR3 DNA sequence: TGTGCCAGCAGTTACATTAGCGGGCCGGGCTATGAGCAGTTCTTC. Translated: CASSYISGPGYEQFF. The rearrangement uses TRBV6-5 and TRBJ2-1; 7 nucleotides match TRBD2. This CDR3 has 15 amino acids. The ends lost 2 bases at V and 8 bases at J; junction bases unmatched: 9. Germline CDR1 and CDR2: MNHEY and SVGAGI.

This clone was picked up a small number of times. The chain combines TRBV29-1 with TRBJ1-4; weak D call: TRBD1 (6 bases). Germline lookup yields CDR1 SQVTM and CDR2 ANQGSEA. Trimming took off 3 bases at V and 7 bases at J, with 15 bases between the two ends. This CDR3 has 14 residues. CDR3 loop: CSVDAAGAGEKLFF. DNA of the CDR3: TGCAGCGTTGACGCGGCAGGGGCTGGTGAAAAACTGTTTTTT. The whole variable domain, remainder taken from reference TRBV29-1 and TRBJ1-4, is SAVISQKPSRDICQRGTSLTIQCQVDSQVTMMFWYRQQPGQSLTLIATANQGSEATYESGFVIDKFPISRPNLTFSTLTVSNMSPEDSSIYLCSVDAAGAGEKLFFGSGTQLSVL.

The chain carries TRBV4-3 and TRBJ2-6; 7 positions match TRBD1. V lost 0 bases, J lost 0 bases, and 5 bases stayed unmatched. This CDR3 is 18 amino acids long. Germline lookup yields CDR1 LGHNA and CDR2 YSLEER. The CDR3, as DNA: TGCGCCAGCAGCCAAGATCCAGGGGGTTACTCTGGGGCCAACGTCCTGACTTTC. The encoded protein is CASSQDPGGYSGANVLTF.

The chain recombines TRBV5-1 with TRBJ2-1; 7 nucleotides match TRBD1. J lost 3 bases, V lost 4 bases, and 4 bases had no gene match. The CDR3 consists of 14 residues. Germline assignment: CDR1 SGHRS and CDR2 YFSETQ. CDR3: CASSLDRLYNEQFF. The CDR3 nucleotides are TGCGCCAGCAGCCTGGACAGGCTCTACAATGAGCAGTTCTTC.

This clone was counted between two and nine times. This rearrangement joins TRBV29-1 to TRBJ2-5, with D possibly matching TRBD2 (5 bases). The V end lost 6 bases, the J end lost 7 bases, and 15 bases lay between the germline ends. CDR1 is SQVTM, CDR2 ANQGSEA, per germline. CDR3 length equals 12 residues. The CDR3 nucleotides read TGCAGCGTCCGCCGGGAAAAGTCGACCCAGTACTTC. Its protein is CSVRREKSTQYF.

The rearrangement links TRBV30 to TRBJ2-1; no reliable D call. The CDR3 consists of 14 residues. From germline, CDR1 is GTSNPN and CDR2 SVGIG (reference sequence). The V end lost 1 base, the J end lost 0 bases, and 7 bases lay between the germline ends. The CDR3 bases are TGTGCCTGGAGTGATGGGTTCTCCTACAATGAGCAGTTCTTC. Translating gives CAWSDGFSYNEQFF.

CDR3 amino acids: CAWSPGWGVNTEAFF. The CDR3 DNA is TGTGCCTGGAGTCCCGGGTGGGGCGTGAACACTGAAGCTTTCTTT. The V call is TRBV30, the J call TRBJ1-1; D possibly corresponds to TRBD1 (5 bases). V lost 2 bases and J lost 0, with 13 bases in between. CDR3 length: 15 amino acids. Germline V gene sequence: CDR1 GTSNPN, CDR2 SVGIG (reference sequence). The entire variable domain, with the rest obtained from reference TRBV30 and TRBJ1-1, is as follows: SQTIHQWPATLVQPVGSPLSLECTVEGTSNPNLYWYRQAAGRGLQLLFYSVGIGQISSEVPQNLSASRPQDRQFILSSKKLLLSDSGFYLCAWSPGWGVNTEAFFGQGTRLTVV.

This sequence joins TRBV7-2 and TRBJ2-7, with a possible D match to TRBD2 (7 bases). CDR3 length: 15 residues. The V end lost 5 bases, the J end lost 2 bases, and 16 bases lay between the germline ends. CDR1 is SGHTA, CDR2 FQGNSA, per germline. CDR3 sequence (DNA): TGTGCCAGCAGCCCCCGCGGGGGCCTGACCTACGAGCAGTACTTC. This sequence encodes CASSPRGGLTYEQYF.

The V call is TRBV30, the J call TRBJ2-5; tentatively, D is TRBD1 (7 bases). Per germline, CDR1 GTSNPN and CDR2 SVGIG (reference sequence). The germline V and J ends were trimmed by 5 bases and 5 bases, with 15 bases remaining between them. CDR3 length: 13 amino acids. The CDR3, as DNA: TGTGCCTGGGCGGGACAGACTCTTGAGACCCAGTACTTC. The encoded protein is CAWAGQTLETQYF.

The chain joins TRBV12-5 to TRBJ2-1; 9 bases line up with TRBD2. Trimming took 5 bases from V and 7 from J; bases not matched to a gene: 12. Germline CDR1 LGHNT, CDR2 FRNRAP. The CDR3 length is 16 residues. CDR3 residues: CASGLSGSWVRNEQFF. DNA of the CDR3: TGTGCTAGTGGTCTTAGCGGGAGCTGGGTTAGAAATGAGCAGTTCTTC.

This clone was detected a few times. The sample carries other DNA sequences with the same CDR3. The rearrangement uses TRBV18 and TRBJ2-2; D gene ambiguous. The germline V gene encodes CDR1 KGHSH and CDR2 LQKENI. The CDR3 consists of 12 residues. The V end lost 1 base, the J end lost 6 bases, and 3 bases lay between the germline ends. The DNA of the CDR3 is TGTGCCAGCTCACCACAGGCCGGGGAGCTGTTTTTT. Translating gives CASSPQAGELFF.

A few counts support this clone. This chain connects TRBV29-1 to TRBJ2-3, with D possibly TRBD1 on 6 matching bases. CDR3 length equals 13 residues. The germline V gene has CDR1 SQVTM and CDR2 ANQGSEA. V lost 1 base to trimming and J lost 4 bases, with 9 bases between them. This CDR3 reads CSVEGQGSDTQYF. The CDR3 nucleotides read TGCAGCGTTGAAGGTCAGGGGTCAGATACGCAGTATTTT.

The V and J genes are TRBV5-1 and TRBJ2-1; no clear D. Germline CDR1 reads SGHRS; CDR2 reads YFSETQ. This CDR3 is built from 15 residues. V dropped 3 bases and J dropped 3 bases, with 13 bases sitting between them. The CDR3 DNA follows: TGCGCCAGCAGCTCGGCGGCCCTAGGCTACAATGAGCAGTTCTTC. This encodes CASSSAALGYNEQFF.

This clone was recorded a few times. The chain is built from TRBV5-4 and TRBJ2-5; a possible D gene is TRBD1 (5 bases). Looked up from germline, CDR1 is SGHNT and CDR2 is YYREEE (reference sequence). This CDR3 is 12 amino acids long. Trimming stripped 0 bases from V and 5 bases from J, with 5 bases between. CDR3 sequence: CASSLDRETQYF. The DNA of the CDR3 is TGTGCCAGCAGCTTGGACAGGGAGACCCAGTACTTC.

This chain connects TRBV30 to TRBJ2-2; TRBD2 might be the D (5 bases). Trimming removed 2 bases at V and 5 bases at J, with 15 bases between. Germline V gene data show CDR1 as GTSNPN and CDR2 as SVGIG (reference sequence). The CDR3 has 15 residues. CDR3 nucleotides: TGTGCCTGGAGTCGTGGACCCCGGGAAACCGGGGAGCTGTTTTTT. It is translated as CAWSRGPRETGELFF.

The chain employs TRBV9 and TRBJ2-3; the D call may be TRBD1 or TRBD2 (5 bases each). The V gene's germline CDR1 is SGDLS and CDR2 YYNGEE. V was trimmed by 6 bases and J by 1 base, leaving 15 bases between them. The CDR3 is 15 residues long. In nucleotides, the CDR3 is TGTGCCAGCACAACCCGGGGCAGACGCACAGATACGCAGTATTTT. Translated: CASTTRGRRTDTQYF.

This clone was seen more than once but under ten times. The chain recombines TRBV29-1 with TRBJ2-7, with D possibly TRBD2 on 5 matching bases. V lost 4 bases, J lost 0 bases, and 13 bases lay in between. Germline loops: CDR1 SQVTM, CDR2 ANQGSEA. The CDR3 spans 14 residues. CDR3 coding DNA: TGCAGCGTTGTTCCGAGTACTAGCTCCTACGAGCAGTACTTC. Protein: CSVVPSTSSYEQYF.

This clone has only a few counts. The chain employs TRBV11-2 and TRBJ1-2; a possible D gene is TRBD1 (5 bases). V shed 0 bases and J shed 8 bases, with 10 bases lying between them. CDR1 and CDR2 from the germline V gene are SGHAT and FQNNGV. The CDR3 loop spans 13 amino acids. CDR3: CASSLDVGRGYTF. CDR3 nucleotides: TGTGCCAGCAGCTTAGACGTGGGACGAGGCTACACCTTC. The whole variable domain, filled in from reference TRBV11-2 and TRBJ1-2, reads EAGVAQSPRYKIIEKRQSVAFWCNPISGHATLYWYQQILGQGPKLLIQFQNNGVVDDSQLPKDRFSAERLKGVDSTLKIQPAKLEDSAVYLCASSLDVGRGYTFGSGTRLTVV.

V is TRBV10-1 and J is TRBJ2-4, with D tentatively TRBD1 (5 bases). This CDR3 spans 12 amino acids. Trimming took 3 bases from V and 12 from J, leaving 12 bases between them. The germline V gene encodes CDR1 WNHNN and CDR2 SYGVQD (reference sequence). CDR3 DNA: TGCGCCAGCAGTGAATCAGGGTTTCCTCAGTACTTC. Protein sequence: CASSESGFPQYF.

This chain joins TRBV5-6 and TRBJ1-5; the match to TRBD1 covers 8 bases. CDR1 is SGHDT, CDR2 YYEEEE, per germline. This CDR3 contains 14 residues. Trimming removed 5 bases from V and 4 bases from J; junction bases left unmatched: 5. CDR3 sequence reads: CASRKDRANQPQHF. CDR3 nucleotide sequence: TGTGCCAGCAGGAAGGACAGGGCGAATCAGCCCCAGCATTTT.

The CDR3 loop reads CSVGGQGAGYGYTF. The CDR3 nucleotides read TGCAGCGTTGGGGGACAGGGGGCTGGTTATGGCTACACCTTC. The chain couples TRBV29-1 to TRBJ1-2; TRBD1 agrees at 12 bases. The CDR3 spans 14 residues. V dropped 4 bases and J dropped 5; count of bases not matched to a gene: 5. Germline CDR1 reads SQVTM; CDR2 reads ANQGSEA.

The chain combines TRBV2 with TRBJ2-7, with TRBD1 as a possible D gene (5 bases). Germline V gene sequence: CDR1 SNHLY, CDR2 FYNNEI. The V gene lost 5 bases and the J gene lost 6 bases, with 8 bases spanning the gap. The CDR3 totals 11 residues. CDR3 nucleotide sequence: TGTGCCAGCAGTAACCAGGGCGAGCAGTACTTC. Its translation is CASSNQGEQYF. Full variable domain (rest looked up from reference TRBV2 and TRBJ2-7): EPEVTQTPSHQVTQMGQEVILRCVPISNHLYFYWYRQILGQKVEFLVSFYNNEISEKSEIFDDQFSVERPDGSNFTLKIRSTKLEDSAMYFCASSNQGEQYFGPGTRLTVT.

A few counts support this clone. J is TRBJ2-2 and V is TRBV4-3; 8 bases map to TRBD2. CDR1 LGHNA and CDR2 YSLEER come from the germline V gene. The V gene end was trimmed by 3 bases and the J gene end by 0 bases; junction bases not matched to a gene: 9. This CDR3 spans 18 amino acids. This CDR3 reads CASSQLRSSGPNTGELFF. The CDR3 nucleotides are TGCGCCAGCAGCCAGTTGCGTTCTAGCGGGCCGAACACCGGGGAGCTGTTTTTT.

This clone came up a few times. V gene TRBV10-2 combines with J gene TRBJ2-3, with TRBD2 identical over 10 bases. This CDR3 comprises 13 residues. Trimming removed 10 bases from V and 3 bases from J; junction bases left unmatched: 4. CDR1 is WSHSY, CDR2 SAAADI, per germline. CDR3 coding DNA: TGCGCCATGCTAGCGGGAGCTACAGATACGCAGTATTTT. It codes for CAMLAGATDTQYF.

This clone was seen a handful of times. The V gene is TRBV5-1, the J gene TRBJ2-1, with 10 bases that match TRBD2. J was trimmed by 5 bases and V by 4 bases; bases with no gene match: 6. The germline gives CDR1 SGHRS, CDR2 YFSETQ. This CDR3 contains 15 residues. Written as DNA, the CDR3 is TGCGCCAGCAGCATCGTAGCGGGAGGCGACAATGAGCAGTTCTTC. Its translation: CASSIVAGGDNEQFF.

The rearrangement links TRBV29-1 to TRBJ2-1, with D uncertain. Germline V gene lookup returns CDR1 SQVTM and CDR2 ANQGSEA. The V and J ends lost 5 bases and 10 bases respectively, with 15 bases between them. The CDR3 length is 12 residues. The CDR3 nucleotides read TGCAGCGTTTCGACTGGCCTTTACGAGCAGTTCTTC. It codes for CSVSTGLYEQFF.